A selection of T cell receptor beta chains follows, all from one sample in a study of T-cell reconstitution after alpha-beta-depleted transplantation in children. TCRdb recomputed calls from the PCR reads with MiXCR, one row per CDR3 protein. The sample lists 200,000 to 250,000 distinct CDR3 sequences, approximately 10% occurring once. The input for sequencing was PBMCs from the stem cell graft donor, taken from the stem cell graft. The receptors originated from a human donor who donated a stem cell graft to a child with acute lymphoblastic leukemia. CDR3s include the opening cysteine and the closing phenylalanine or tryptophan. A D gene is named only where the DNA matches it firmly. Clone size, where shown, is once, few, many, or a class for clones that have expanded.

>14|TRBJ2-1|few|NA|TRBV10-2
TGCGCCAGCAGTGAGTATGCAAGCGACAATGAGCAGTTCTTC
CASSEYASDNEQFF
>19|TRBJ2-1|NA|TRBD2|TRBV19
TGTGCCAGTAGTATATGGGGAAAGGCTAGCGGGAGGTACTACAATGAGCAGTTCTTC
CASSIWGKASGRYYNEQFF
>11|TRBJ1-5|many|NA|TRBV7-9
TGTGCCAGCGGGGGCGAACAGCCCCAGCATTTT
CASGGEQPQHF
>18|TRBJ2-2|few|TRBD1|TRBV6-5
TGTGCCAGCAGTCCGGGACAGGAAACACGATATAGAGCCGGGGAGCTGTTTTTT
CASSPGQETRYRAGELFF
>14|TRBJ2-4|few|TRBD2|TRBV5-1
TGCGCCAGCAGCTTAACTAGCGGGGGAAACATTCAGTACTTC
CASSLTSGGNIQYF
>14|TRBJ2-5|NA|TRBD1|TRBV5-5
TGTGCCAGCAGCTGGGACAGGGGTTGGGAGACCCAGTACTTC
CASSWDRGWETQYF
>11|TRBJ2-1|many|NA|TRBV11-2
TGTGCCAGCAGCACCAACAATGAGCAGTTCTTC
CASSTNNEQFF
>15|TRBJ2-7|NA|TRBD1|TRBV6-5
TGTGCCAGCAGTTACCCAAAAGACAGGGTTCACGAGCAGTACTTC
CASSYPKDRVHEQYF
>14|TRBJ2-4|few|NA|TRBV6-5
TGTGCCAGCAGTATACCGGGGGCCAAAAACATTCAGTACTTC
CASSIPGAKNIQYF
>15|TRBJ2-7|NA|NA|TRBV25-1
TGTGCCAGCAGTGAAACAGGGCCCAGCTCCTACGAGCAGTACTTC
CASSETGPSSYEQYF
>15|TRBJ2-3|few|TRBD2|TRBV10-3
TGTGCCATAGGACTAGCGGGGGGAGTAATCGGTACGCAGTATTTT
CAIGLAGGVIGTQYF
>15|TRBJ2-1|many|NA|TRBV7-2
TGTGCCAGCAGCTTAGTCCGGGGGGCCTCCAATGAGCAGTTCTTC
CASSLVRGASNEQFF
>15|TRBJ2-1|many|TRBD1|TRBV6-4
TGTGCCAGCAGCACAGGGGGTGGTTCGAGCAATGAGCAGTTCTTC
CASSTGGGSSNEQFF
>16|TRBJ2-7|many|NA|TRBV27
TGTGCCAGCAGTTTATTTGGGACCCAAGGGCCCTACGAGCAGTACTTC
CASSLFGTQGPYEQYF
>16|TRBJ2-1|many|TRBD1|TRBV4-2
TGTGCCAGCAGCCAAGATCTTAGGGGGCCCCAAAAGGAGCAGTTCTTC
CASSQDLRGPQKEQFF
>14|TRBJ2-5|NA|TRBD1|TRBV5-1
TGCGCCAGCAGCCCGGGACAGACTCAAGAGACCCAGTACTTC
CASSPGQTQETQYF
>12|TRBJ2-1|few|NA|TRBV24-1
TGTGCCACCAGTGATTTGCGTGGGGAATGGTTCTTC
CATSDLRGEWFF
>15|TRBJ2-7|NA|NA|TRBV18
TGTGCCAGCTCACCACCCTCTGCCAGCTCCTACGAGCAGTACTTC
CASSPPSASSYEQYF
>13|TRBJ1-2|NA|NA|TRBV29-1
TGCAGCGTTGAAGACGTCCTAGGGGTAGGCTACACCTTC
CSVEDVLGVGYTF
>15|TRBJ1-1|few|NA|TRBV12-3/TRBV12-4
TGTGCCAGCAGTTTGAGGGCGGAGTTGAACACTGAAGCTTTCTTT
CASSLRAELNTEAFF
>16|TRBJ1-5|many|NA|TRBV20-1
TGCAGTGCTAGAGATCTTTCAACCCCGGGCAATCAGCCCCAGCATTTT
CSARDLSTPGNQPQHF
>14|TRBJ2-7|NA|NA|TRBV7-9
TGTGCCAGCAGCTTAGATATCGGTACCTACGAGCAGTACTTC
CASSLDIGTYEQYF
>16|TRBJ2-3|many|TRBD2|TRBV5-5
TGTGCCAGCAGCGGCGATACTAGCGGGGGGTACTATACGCAGTATTTT
CASSGDTSGGYYTQYF
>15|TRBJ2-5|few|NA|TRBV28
TGTGCCAGCAGTTTTGGAGGGGACAGTATGGAGACCCAGTACTTC
CASSFGGDSMETQYF
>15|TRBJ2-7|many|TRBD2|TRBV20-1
TGCAGTGCTAGAGCGGGGGGACCCCAAGGGAGGGAGCAGTACTTC
CSARAGGPQGREQYF
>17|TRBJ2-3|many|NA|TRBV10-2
TGCGCCAGCAGTGACTCATCTCTAGCGTCTAGCACAGATACGCAGTATTTT
CASSDSSLASSTDTQYF
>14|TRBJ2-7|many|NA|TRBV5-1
TGCGCCAGCAAAATTTATTTCCAGGGCTACGAGCAGTACTTC
CASKIYFQGYEQYF
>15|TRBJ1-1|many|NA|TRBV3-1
TGTGCCAGCAGCCCTCCCGGGAGACAGAGCACTGAAGCTTTCTTT
CASSPPGRQSTEAFF
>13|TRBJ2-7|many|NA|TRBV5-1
TGCGCCAGCAGCTTGTCGACAGCCTACGAGCAGTACTTC
CASSLSTAYEQYF
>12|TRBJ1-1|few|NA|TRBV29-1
TGCAGCGTTGAAGATCCGCCCCTTGAAGCTTTCTTT
CSVEDPPLEAFF
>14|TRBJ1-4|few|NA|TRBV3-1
TGTGCCAGCAGCCGGGACGCCGGGGATGAAAAACTGTTTTTT
CASSRDAGDEKLFF
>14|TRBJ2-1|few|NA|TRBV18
TGTGCCAGCTCACCGACGCAGAGGGGACATGAGCAGTTCTTC
CASSPTQRGHEQFF